This T cell receptor beta chain was sequenced in a study of blood T cell repertoires in COVID-19. Study information: Material from acute and convalescent COVID-19 was sourced from the United States, Italy and Spain.

From germline, CDR1 is GTSNPN and CDR2 SVGIG (reference sequence). The germline V and J ends were trimmed by 3 bases and 4 bases, with 21 bases remaining between them. The CDR3 runs to 16 residues. TCRdb keeps only in-frame clones here, not all; method: immunoSEQ multiplex PCR. This sample has about 260,000 clones, with roughly 79% found just once. This clone was seen a few times. V is TRBV30 and J is TRBJ1-2, with D perhaps matching TRBD1 (5 bases). Sequenced material: peripheral blood. This clonotype was sampled from a woman at least 80 years old with acute or convalescent COVID-19. The CDR3 here is CAWRRLTALGSYGYTF. CDR3 nucleotides: TGTGCCTGGAGACGCCTGACAGCGTTAGGGTCCTATGGCTACACCTTC.